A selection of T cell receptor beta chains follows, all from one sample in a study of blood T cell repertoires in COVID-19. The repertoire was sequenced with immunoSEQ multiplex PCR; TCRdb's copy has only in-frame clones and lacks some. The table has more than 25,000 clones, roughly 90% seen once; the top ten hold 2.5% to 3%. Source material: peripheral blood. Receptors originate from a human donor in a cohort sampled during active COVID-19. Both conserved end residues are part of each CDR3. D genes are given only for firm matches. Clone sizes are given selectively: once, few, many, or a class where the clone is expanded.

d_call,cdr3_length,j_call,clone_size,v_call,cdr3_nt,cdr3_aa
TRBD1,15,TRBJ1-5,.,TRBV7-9,TGTGCCAGCAGCCCGGACAGGCACTTCGGTCAGCCCCAGCATTTT,CASSPDRHFGQPQHF
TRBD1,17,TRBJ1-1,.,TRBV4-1,TGCGCCAGCAGCCAAGGGGCAGGACAGGCTTCGAACACTGAAGCTTTCTTT,CASSQGAGQASNTEAFF
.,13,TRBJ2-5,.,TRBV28,TGTGCCAGCGGGCCCGGGAGTTTAAAGACCCAGTACTTC,CASGPGSLKTQYF
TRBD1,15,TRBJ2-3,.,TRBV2,TGTGCCAGCAGGGGACAGGGAGTGAGCACAGATACGCAGTATTTT,CASRGQGVSTDTQYF
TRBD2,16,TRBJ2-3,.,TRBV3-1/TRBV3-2,TGTGCCAGCAGCCAAGGCCTAGCGGGATGGTCTGATACGCAGTATTTT,CASSQGLAGWSDTQYF
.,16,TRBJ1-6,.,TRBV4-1,TGCGCCAGCAGCCCTACCATGATGGCCTATAATTCACCCCTCCACTTT,CASSPTMMAYNSPLHF
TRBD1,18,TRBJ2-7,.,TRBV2,TGTGCCAGCAGTGAATTCTGGAGTCGGGGACAGGAATCCTACGAGCAGTACTTC,CASSEFWSRGQESYEQYF
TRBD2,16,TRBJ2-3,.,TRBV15,TGTGCCACCAGCTTCCGGACTAGCGGGAGAACAGATACGCAGTATTTT,CATSFRTSGRTDTQYF
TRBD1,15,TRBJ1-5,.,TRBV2,TGTGCCAGCAGTGGGGACAGGAATAGCAATCAGCCCCAGCATTTT,CASSGDRNSNQPQHF
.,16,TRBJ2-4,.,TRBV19,TGTGCCAGCCATCCCTCAGGAGGGGTAGCCAAAAACATTCAGTACTTC,CASHPSGGVAKNIQYF
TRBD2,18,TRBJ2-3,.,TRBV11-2,TGTGCCAGCAGCTTAGATCGGACTAGCGGGGGCCTCTGGGGTACGCAGTATTTT,CASSLDRTSGGLWGTQYF
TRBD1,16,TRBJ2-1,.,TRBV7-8,TGTGCCAGCAGCCTAGGGACAGGGCGCTCCTACAATGAGCAGTTCTTC,CASSLGTGRSYNEQFF
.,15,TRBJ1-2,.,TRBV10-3,TGTGCCATCAGTGAGTCGAAGGAGGGAAACTATGGCTACACCTTC,CAISESKEGNYGYTF
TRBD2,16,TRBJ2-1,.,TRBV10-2,TGCGCCAGCAGTGATCGACTAGCGGGGGAGTACAATGAGCAGTTCTTC,CASSDRLAGEYNEQFF
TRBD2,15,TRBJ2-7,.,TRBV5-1,TGCGCCAGCAGCTCTGGACTAGCGGGACTCATAGAGCAGTACTTC,CASSSGLAGLIEQYF
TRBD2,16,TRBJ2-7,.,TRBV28,TGTGCCAGCAGTTTCCCGACTAGCGGGGCCTCCTACGAGCAGTACTTC,CASSFPTSGASYEQYF
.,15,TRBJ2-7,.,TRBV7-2,TGTGCCAGCAGCTTAGGCGGAGGGAGCTCCTACGAGCAGTACTTC,CASSLGGGSSYEQYF
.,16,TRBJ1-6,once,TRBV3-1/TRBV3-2,TGTGCCAGCAGCCAACGTGGCGGGACCTCCAATTCACCCCTCCACTTT,CASSQRGGTSNSPLHF
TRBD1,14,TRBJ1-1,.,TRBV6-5,TGTGCCAGCAGCGGACAGGCCGGATCCGCTGAAGCTTTCTTT,CASSGQAGSAEAFF
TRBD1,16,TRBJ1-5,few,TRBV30,TGTGCCTGGAGTGTTCAAGGGGGCTCAAGCAATCAGCCCCAGCATTTT,CAWSVQGGSSNQPQHF
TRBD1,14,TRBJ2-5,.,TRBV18,TGTGCCAGCTCCCCGGGGACAGGGGGAGAGACCCAGTACTTC,CASSPGTGGETQYF
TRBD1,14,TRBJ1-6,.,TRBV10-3,TGTGCCACCGCACAGGGGGCGCGTAATTCACCCCTCCACTTT,CATAQGARNSPLHF
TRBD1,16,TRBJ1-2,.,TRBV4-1,TGCGCCAGCAGCCAGGTTCTACAGGGGGCTGGCTATGGCTACACCTTC,CASSQVLQGAGYGYTF
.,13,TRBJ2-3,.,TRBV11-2,TGTGCCAGCAGCTTCACGGGGGCAGATACGCAGTATTTT,CASSFTGADTQYF
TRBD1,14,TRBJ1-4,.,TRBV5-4,TGTGCCAGCACCAAGGACAGGGAAGATGAAAAACTGTTTTTT,CASTKDREDEKLFF
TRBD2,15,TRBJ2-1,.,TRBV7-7,TGTGCCAGCAGCTTAGCGTTAGCGGGGGGGAATGAGCAGTTCTTC,CASSLALAGGNEQFF
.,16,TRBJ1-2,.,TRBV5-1,TGCGCCAGCAGCCTTAACCTCGCCCACAGGGACTATGGCTACACCTTC,CASSLNLAHRDYGYTF
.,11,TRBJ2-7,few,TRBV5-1,TGCGCCAGCAGCACCGACAACGAGCAGTACTTC,CASSTDNEQYF
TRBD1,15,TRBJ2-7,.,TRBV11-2,TGTGCCAGCAGCCCGGGCCGACAGGGGGCTGACGAGCAGTACTTC,CASSPGRQGADEQYF
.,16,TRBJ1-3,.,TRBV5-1,TGCGCCAGCAGTCCCGGACAGATCCTCTCTGGAAACACCATATATTTT,CASSPGQILSGNTIYF
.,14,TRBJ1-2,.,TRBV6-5,TGTGCCAGCAGTTACTCATTATGGTCGGATGGCTACACCTTC,CASSYSLWSDGYTF
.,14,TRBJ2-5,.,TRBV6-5,TGTGCCAGCAGTCATACTAGTCTCCAAGAGACCCAGTACTTC,CASSHTSLQETQYF
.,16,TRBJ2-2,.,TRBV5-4,TGTGCCAGCAGCTTGGGGGTTAGCGAGAACACCGGGGAGCTGTTTTTT,CASSLGVSENTGELFF
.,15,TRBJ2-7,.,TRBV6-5,TGTGCCAGCAGTTACTCGTGGCAGGGCAGCTACGAGCAGTACTTC,CASSYSWQGSYEQYF
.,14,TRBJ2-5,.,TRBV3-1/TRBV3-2,TGTGCCAGCAGCCAAAGCCCCGTCGTGGAGACCCAGTACTTC,CASSQSPVVETQYF
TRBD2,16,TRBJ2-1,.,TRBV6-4,TGTGCCAGCAGTGAAAGGGCGGGGGGCGTATACAATGAGCAGTTCTTC,CASSERAGGVYNEQFF
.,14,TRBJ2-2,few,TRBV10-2,TGCGCCAGCAGAGTACCAGGGGACACCGGGGAGCTGTTTTTT,CASRVPGDTGELFF
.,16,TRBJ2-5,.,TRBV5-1,TGCGCCAGCAGCTTGGGGGTTTACAGGGTAGAAGAATCCCAGTACTTC,CASSLGVYRVEESQYF
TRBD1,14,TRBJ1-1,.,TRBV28,TGTGCCAGCAGCCTTAAAGGGGGCTGGACTGAAGCTTTCTTT,CASSLKGGWTEAFF
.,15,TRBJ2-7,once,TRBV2,TGTGCCAGCAGTGATCTTTTAGGGGCCAGCTACGAGCAGTACTTC,CASSDLLGASYEQYF
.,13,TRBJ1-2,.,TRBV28,TGTGCCAGCAGTTTACTACAGGGACGTGGCTACACCTTC,CASSLLQGRGYTF
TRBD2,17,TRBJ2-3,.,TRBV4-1,TGCGCCAGCAGCCTATACCGACTGCGGGGGGGCACAGATACGCAGTATTTT,CASSLYRLRGGTDTQYF
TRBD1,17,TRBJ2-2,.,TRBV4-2,TGTGCCAGCAGCCAAGATAGAGACAGGGCGGACACCGGGGAGCTGTTTTTT,CASSQDRDRADTGELFF
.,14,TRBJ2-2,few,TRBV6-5,TGTGCCAGCAGTTCGGACAGTAACACCGGGGAGCTGTTTTTT,CASSSDSNTGELFF
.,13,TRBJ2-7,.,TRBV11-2,TGTACCAGCGGCCCCTGGTCATTTGACGAGCAGTACTTC,CTSGPWSFDEQYF
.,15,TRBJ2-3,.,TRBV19,TGTGCCAGTACCACACTGAGCGGGAGCACAGATACGCAGTATTTT,CASTTLSGSTDTQYF
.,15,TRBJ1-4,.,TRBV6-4,TGTGCCAGCAGTGAGACCCAGGGGCGTGGTGAAAAACTGTTTTTT,CASSETQGRGEKLFF
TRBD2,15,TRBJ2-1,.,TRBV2,TGTGCCAGCAGTTCCAGCGGGGGGGACTACAATGAGCAGTTCTTC,CASSSSGGDYNEQFF
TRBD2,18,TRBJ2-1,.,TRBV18,TGTGCCAGCTCGCCGACTAGCGGGGGGTTCGGGGCGAGGTATGAGCAGTTCTTC,CASSPTSGGFGARYEQFF
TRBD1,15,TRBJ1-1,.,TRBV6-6,TGTGCCAGCAGTTACAGACAGGGGGGGAACACTGAAGCTTTCTTT,CASSYRQGGNTEAFF
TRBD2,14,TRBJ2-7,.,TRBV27,TGTGCCAGCAGGAGACTAGCGGGACCCTACGAGCAGTACTTC,CASRRLAGPYEQYF
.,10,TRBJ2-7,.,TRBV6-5,TGTGCCAGCAGCCAACGGGAGCAGTACTTC,CASSQREQYF
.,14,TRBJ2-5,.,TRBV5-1,TGCGCCAGCAGCTTGGGGCGGGGAGAAGAGACCCAGTACTTC,CASSLGRGEETQYF